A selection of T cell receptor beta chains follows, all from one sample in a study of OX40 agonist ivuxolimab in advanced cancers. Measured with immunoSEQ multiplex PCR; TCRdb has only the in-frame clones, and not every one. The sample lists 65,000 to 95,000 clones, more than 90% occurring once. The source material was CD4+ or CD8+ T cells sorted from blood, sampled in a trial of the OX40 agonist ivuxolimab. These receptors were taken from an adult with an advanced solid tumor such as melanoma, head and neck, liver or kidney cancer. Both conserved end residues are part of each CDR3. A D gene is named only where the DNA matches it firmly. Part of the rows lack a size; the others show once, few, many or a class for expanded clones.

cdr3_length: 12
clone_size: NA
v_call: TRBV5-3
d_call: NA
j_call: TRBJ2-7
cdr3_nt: TGTGCCAGAAGCTTGGGGGGGTACGAGCAGTACTTC
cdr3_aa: CARSLGGYEQYF

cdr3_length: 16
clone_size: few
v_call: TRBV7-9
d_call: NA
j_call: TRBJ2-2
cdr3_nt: TGTGCCAGCAGCCGGGCCCCGGGGGGCGCGGCCGGGGAGCTGTTTTTT
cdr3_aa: CASSRAPGGAAGELFF

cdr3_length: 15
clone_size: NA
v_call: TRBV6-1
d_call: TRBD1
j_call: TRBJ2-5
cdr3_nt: TGTGCCAGCACCCACACGGGACAGGGTGGAGAGACCCAGTACTTC
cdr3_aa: CASTHTGQGGETQYF

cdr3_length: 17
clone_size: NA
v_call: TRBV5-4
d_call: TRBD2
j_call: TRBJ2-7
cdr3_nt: TGTGCCAGCCGCCGCGGGGGACTAGCGGGAGTACTCTACGAGCAGTACTTC
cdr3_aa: CASRRGGLAGVLYEQYF

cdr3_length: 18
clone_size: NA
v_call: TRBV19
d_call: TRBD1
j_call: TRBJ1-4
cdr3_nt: TGTGCCAGTAGTATAGAGGACAGGGCCTTAGGAACTAATGAAAAACTGTTTTTT
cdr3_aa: CASSIEDRALGTNEKLFF

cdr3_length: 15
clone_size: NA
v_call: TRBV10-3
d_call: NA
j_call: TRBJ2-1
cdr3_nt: TGTGCCATCAGTGCTTTAGTGGGGAGCTACAATGAGCAGTTCTTC
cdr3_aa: CAISALVGSYNEQFF

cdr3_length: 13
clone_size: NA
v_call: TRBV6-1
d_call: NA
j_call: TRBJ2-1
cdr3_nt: TGTGCCAGCAGTGATGCGAGGTACAATGAGCAGTTCTTC
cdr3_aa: CASSDARYNEQFF

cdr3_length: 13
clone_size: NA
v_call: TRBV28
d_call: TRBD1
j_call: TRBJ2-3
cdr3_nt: TGTGCCAGCACCGAGGGGGCGACAGATACGCAGTATTTT
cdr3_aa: CASTEGATDTQYF

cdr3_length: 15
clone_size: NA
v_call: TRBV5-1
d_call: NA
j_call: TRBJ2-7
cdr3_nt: TGCGCCACCGCGACCCAAAGCGGAACCTCCTACGAGCAGTACTTC
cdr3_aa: CATATQSGTSYEQYF

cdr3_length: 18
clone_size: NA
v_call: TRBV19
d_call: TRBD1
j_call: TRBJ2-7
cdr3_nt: TGTGCCAGTAGTACCCTGCCTGCTGGGACAGGGCCTCTCTACGAGCAGTACTTC
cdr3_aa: CASSTLPAGTGPLYEQYF

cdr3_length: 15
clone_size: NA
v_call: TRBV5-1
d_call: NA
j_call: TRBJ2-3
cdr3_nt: TGCGCCAGCAGACAGGCAGGGGACCGCACAGATACGCAGTATTTT
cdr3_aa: CASRQAGDRTDTQYF

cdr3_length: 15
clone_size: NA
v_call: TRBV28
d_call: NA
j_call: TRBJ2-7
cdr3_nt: TGTGCCAGCAGTCCGATCGGGACACCGGGCCACGAGCAGTACTTC
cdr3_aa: CASSPIGTPGHEQYF

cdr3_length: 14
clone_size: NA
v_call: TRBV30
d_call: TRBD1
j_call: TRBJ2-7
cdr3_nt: TGTGCCTGGTCCGCGGGACAGGGGGTGGACGAGCAGTACTTC
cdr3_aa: CAWSAGQGVDEQYF

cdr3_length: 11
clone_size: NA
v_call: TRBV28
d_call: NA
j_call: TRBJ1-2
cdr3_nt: TGTGCCAGCAGTTCCCTCAGCGGCTACACCTTC
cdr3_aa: CASSSLSGYTF

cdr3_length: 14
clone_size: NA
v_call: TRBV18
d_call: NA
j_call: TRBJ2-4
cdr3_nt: TGTGCCAGCTCACTAATCCCCGCCAAAAACATTCAGTACTTC
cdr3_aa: CASSLIPAKNIQYF

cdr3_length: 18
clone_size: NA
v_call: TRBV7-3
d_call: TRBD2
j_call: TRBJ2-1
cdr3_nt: TGTGCCAGCAGCTTACGGCGACTAGCGGGAGAGACGAATAATGAGCAGTTCTTC
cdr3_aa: CASSLRRLAGETNNEQFF

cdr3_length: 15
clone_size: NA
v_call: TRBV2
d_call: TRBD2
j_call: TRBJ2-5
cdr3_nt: TGTGCCAGCAGTATAACTAGCGGGAGCGGAGAGACCCAGTACTTC
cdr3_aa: CASSITSGSGETQYF

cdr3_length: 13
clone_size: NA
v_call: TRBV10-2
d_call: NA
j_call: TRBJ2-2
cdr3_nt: TGCGCCAGCAAACCAGCCAACACCGGGGAGCTGTTTTTT
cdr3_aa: CASKPANTGELFF

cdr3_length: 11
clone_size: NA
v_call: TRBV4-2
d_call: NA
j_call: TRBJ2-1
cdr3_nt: TGTGCCAGCAGCCAGACAGATGAGCAGTTCTTC
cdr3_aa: CASSQTDEQFF

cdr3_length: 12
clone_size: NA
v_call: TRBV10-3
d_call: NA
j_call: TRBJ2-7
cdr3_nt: TGTGCCATCAGCGAAAGCTCCTACGAGCAGTACTTC
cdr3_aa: CAISESSYEQYF

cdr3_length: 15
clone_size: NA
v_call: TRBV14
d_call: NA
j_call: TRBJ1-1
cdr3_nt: TGTGCCAGCAGCCAAGATCTTCAGGGTCCCACTGAAGCTTTCTTT
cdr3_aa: CASSQDLQGPTEAFF

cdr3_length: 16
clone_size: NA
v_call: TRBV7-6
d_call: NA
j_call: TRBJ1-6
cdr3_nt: TGTGCCAGCAGCTTAGAGGGACAAGCGATTAATTCACCCCTCCACTTT
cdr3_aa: CASSLEGQAINSPLHF

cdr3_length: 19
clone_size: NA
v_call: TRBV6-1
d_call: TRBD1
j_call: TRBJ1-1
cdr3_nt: TGTGCCAGCAGTGAATTAGGCATCCGGGGGACAGCAGTTTTCACTGAAGCTTTCTTT
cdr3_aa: CASSELGIRGTAVFTEAFF

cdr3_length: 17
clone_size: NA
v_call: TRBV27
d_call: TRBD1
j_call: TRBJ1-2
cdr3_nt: TGTGCCAGCAGTTTCGTTCCGGGGACAGGGTATATCTATGGCTACACCTTC
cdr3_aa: CASSFVPGTGYIYGYTF

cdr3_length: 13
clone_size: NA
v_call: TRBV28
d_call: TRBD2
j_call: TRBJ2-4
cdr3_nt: TGTGCCAGCGGCGGGGGGTCCAAAAACATTCAGTACTTC
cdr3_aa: CASGGGSKNIQYF

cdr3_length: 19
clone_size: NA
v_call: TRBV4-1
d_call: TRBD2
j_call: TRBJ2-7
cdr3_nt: TGCGCCAGCAGCCAAGATTGGACGACTAGCAGCGGGGACTCCTACGAGCAGTACTTC
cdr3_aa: CASSQDWTTSSGDSYEQYF

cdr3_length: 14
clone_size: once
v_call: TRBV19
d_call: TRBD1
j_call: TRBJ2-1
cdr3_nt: TGTGCCAGTAGTTCCTGGGACAGAGACAATGAGCAGTTCTTC
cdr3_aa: CASSSWDRDNEQFF

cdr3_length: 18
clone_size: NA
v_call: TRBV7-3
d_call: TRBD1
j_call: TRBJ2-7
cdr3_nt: TGTGCCAGCAGCCCACATATCCGGAATCTGGGACAGCGAAACGAGCAGTACTTC
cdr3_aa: CASSPHIRNLGQRNEQYF

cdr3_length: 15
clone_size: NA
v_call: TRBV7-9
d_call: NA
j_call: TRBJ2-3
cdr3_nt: TGTGCCAGCAGCTTAGGGCGGGGTAGCACAGATACGCAGTATTTT
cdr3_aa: CASSLGRGSTDTQYF

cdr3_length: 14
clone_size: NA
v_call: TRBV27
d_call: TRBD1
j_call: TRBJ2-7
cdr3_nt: TGTGCCAGCAGTCCGGGACAGGTCTCGGAGGAGCAGTACTTC
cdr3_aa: CASSPGQVSEEQYF

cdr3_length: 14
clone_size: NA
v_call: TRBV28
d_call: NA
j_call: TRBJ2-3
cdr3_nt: TGTGCCAGCAGCACCCGCAGGGGAACAGATACGCAGTATTTT
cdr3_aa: CASSTRRGTDTQYF

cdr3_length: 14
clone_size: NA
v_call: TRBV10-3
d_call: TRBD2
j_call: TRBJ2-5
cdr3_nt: TGTGCCATAAGAGCCCGGGAGGGCCAAGAGACCCAGTACTTC
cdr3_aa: CAIRAREGQETQYF

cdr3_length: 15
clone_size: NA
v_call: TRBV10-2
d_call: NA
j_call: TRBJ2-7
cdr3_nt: TGCGCCAGCAGTGAGTGGGCAGGGGCCGTCTACGAGCAGTACTTC
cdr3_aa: CASSEWAGAVYEQYF

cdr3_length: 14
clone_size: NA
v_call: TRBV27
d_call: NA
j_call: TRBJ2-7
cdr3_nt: TGTGCCAGCAGTCCATTACAGGGTACCTACGAGCAGTACTTC
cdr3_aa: CASSPLQGTYEQYF

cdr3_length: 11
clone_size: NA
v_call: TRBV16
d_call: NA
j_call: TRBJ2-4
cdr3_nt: TGTGCCAGCAGCCAACAAAACATTCAGTACTTC
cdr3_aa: CASSQQNIQYF

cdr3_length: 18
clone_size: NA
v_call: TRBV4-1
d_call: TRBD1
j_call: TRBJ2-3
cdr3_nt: TGCGCCAGCAGCCAAGAAGGACGGGGACAGGGTATGACAGATACGCAGTATTTT
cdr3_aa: CASSQEGRGQGMTDTQYF

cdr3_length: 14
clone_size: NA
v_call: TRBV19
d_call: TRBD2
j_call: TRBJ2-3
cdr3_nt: TGTGCCACGGGGACTAGCTGGGGGGCAGATACGCAGTATTTT
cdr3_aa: CATGTSWGADTQYF

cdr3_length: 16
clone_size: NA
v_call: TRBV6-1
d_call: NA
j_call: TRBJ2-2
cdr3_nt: TGTGCCAGCAGTGCCCCAGACAGTAAATGGGCCGGGGAGCTGTTTTTT
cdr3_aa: CASSAPDSKWAGELFF

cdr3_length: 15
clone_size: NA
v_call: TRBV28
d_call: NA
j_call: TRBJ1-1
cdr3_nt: TGTGCCAGCAGGGGGCCGGGGGGCGCGGATACTGAAGCTTTCTTT
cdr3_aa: CASRGPGGADTEAFF

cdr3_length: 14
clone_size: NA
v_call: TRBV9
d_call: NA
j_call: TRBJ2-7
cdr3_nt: TGTGCCAGCAGCGTGGGGGTGGATCCCTACGAGCAGTACTTC
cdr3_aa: CASSVGVDPYEQYF

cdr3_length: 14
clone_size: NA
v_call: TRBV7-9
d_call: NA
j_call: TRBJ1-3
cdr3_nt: TGTGCCAGCAACAAGGACGGTGGCGGGAACACCATATATTTT
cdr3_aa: CASNKDGGGNTIYF

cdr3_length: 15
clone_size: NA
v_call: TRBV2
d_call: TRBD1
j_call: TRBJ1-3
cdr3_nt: TGTGCCAGCAGGCCCGGGACAGCCTCTGGAAACACCATATATTTT
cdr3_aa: CASRPGTASGNTIYF

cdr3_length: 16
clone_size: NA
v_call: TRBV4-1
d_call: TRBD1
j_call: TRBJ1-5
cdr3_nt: TGCGCCAGCAGCCGGGGGGACAGGGTGGACGGACAGCCCCAGCATTTT
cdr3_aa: CASSRGDRVDGQPQHF

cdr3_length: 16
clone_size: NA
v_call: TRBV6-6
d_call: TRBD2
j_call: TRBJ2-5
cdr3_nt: TGTGCCAGCAGTTACCGGGCGGGAGGGGCTGGGGAGACCCAGTACTTC
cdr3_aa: CASSYRAGGAGETQYF

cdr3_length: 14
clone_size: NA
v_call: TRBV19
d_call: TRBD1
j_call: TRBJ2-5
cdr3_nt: TGTGCCAGTAGTATCTTAAACAGGGGTGAGACCCAGTACTTC
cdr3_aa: CASSILNRGETQYF

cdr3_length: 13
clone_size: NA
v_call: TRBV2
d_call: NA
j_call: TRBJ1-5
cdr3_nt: TGTGCCAGCAGTGAAACGGGGCGTCAGCCCCAGCATTTT
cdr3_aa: CASSETGRQPQHF

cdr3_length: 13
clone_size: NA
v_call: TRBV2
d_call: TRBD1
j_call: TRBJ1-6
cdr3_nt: TGTGCCAGCCAAGGGGGCGTCGGTTCACCCCTCCACTTT
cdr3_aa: CASQGGVGSPLHF

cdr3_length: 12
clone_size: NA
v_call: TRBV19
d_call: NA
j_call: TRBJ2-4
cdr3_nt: TGTGCCAGTAGTTTCGTTACTGGCATTCAGTACTTC
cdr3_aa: CASSFVTGIQYF

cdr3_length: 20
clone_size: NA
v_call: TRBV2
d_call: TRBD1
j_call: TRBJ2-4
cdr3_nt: TGTGCCAGCAGTGAGAACTCCGGGACAGGGGGCCTCGGTGCCAAAAACATTCAGTACTTC
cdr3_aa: CASSENSGTGGLGAKNIQYF

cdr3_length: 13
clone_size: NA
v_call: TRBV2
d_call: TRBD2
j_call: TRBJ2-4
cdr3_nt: TGTGCCAGCAGTGAAGCGGGGGGACTAGCGGGAGGTTTT
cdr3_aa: CASSEAGGLAGGF

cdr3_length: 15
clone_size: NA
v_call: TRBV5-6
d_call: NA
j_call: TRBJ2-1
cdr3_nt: TGTGCCAGCAGCTACCGGGATAGGAGGTTCAATGAGCAGTTCTTC
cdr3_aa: CASSYRDRRFNEQFF

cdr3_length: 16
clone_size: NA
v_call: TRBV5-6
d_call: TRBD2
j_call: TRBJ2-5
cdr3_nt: TGTGCCAGCAGCTTGGGGTCTAGCGGGATATATGGGACCCAGTACTTC
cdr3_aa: CASSLGSSGIYGTQYF

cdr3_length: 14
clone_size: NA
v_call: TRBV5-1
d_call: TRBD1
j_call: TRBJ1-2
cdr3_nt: TGCGCCAGCAACCCGGGACAGGGGGCTTTTGGCTACACCTTC
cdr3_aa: CASNPGQGAFGYTF

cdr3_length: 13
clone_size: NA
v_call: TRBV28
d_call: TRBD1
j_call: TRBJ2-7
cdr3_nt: TGTGCCAGCAGTCAAGGACAGGTATACGAGCAGTACTTC
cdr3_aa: CASSQGQVYEQYF